The present T cell receptor (beta chain) was sequenced within a study of blood T cell repertoires in COVID-19 (dated by TCRdb to between 2020 and 2021). Describing the broader study: Collaborator samples came from the United States, Italy and Spain and covered acute and convalescent phases of COVID-19. Sample metadata almost always included a de-identified subject ID, COVID-19 status, age in years and sex. The material from the prospective study consisted of cDNA or gDNA derived from T cells, B-cell-depleted T cells, or PBMCs. Subjects who had been exposed to COVID-19, were actively infected with it, or had recovered from it provided the deeply sampled blood TCRbeta repertoires that made up the dataset. Samples came from the ongoing ImmuneRACE study (first 160 participants) plus 1,254 subjects from 6 global collaborators. HLA class I and class II types, where available, came from metadata supplied by the sample provider rather than from assay-based typing. The repertoires were made available in a free public database intended to serve as a resource for research on the immune response to SARS-CoV-2. Study-wide conclusions, independent of this receptor: The quantity of clinical and demographic metadata differed by source and by participant and was supplied without curation.

TCRbeta CDR3 regions were amplified from genomic DNA using the immunoSEQ Assay, a bias-controlled multiplex PCR. The study's processing was this. The number of nucleated cells in each sample was estimated from the amplification of reference gene primers within the assay. To quantify the absolute abundance of each unique TCRbeta CDR3 rearrangement, sequence reads were collapsed and filtered. Productive Simpson clonality was computed per sample as the square root of Simpson's diversity index over productive rearrangements. TCRdb provides this immuneACCESS table in a form limited to in-frame rearrangements. Some clones are lacking; in checked studies, under half of them reflect an unresolved V gene, and why the rest are absent is not known. V, J and clone size were drawn from that table, and D and trimming were deduced from the DNA. The sample contains more than 85,000 clones, around 82% of them found a single time. The ten largest clonotypes hold about 15% of the sample.

The germline V gene provides CDR1 KGHDR and CDR2 SFDVKD. Trimmed from V: 4 bases; trimmed from J: 7 bases; junction bases lacking a gene match: 8. The CDR3, from cysteine to phenylalanine, totals 15 residues. Solely the CDR3 DNA is kept, with 45 bases framed from the first base. Whole blood was collected in K2EDTA tubes by collaborating institutions according to the institutions' own protocols. For TCRbeta analysis, collaborators shipped samples in one of three forms: frozen whole blood, isolated PBMCs, or DNA extracted from either of those sample types. This clone was counted many times. Its cognate antigen has yet to be identified. No base-level quality is on record; no much larger clone is a single base apart.

The sequence joins TRBV24-1 to TRBJ1-2; TRBD1 lines up with 10 middle nucleotides. The sequencing sample was made of peripheral blood. The clonotype was recovered from a woman aged 60 to 75 with acute or convalescent COVID-19. The nucleotide sequence reads as follows: TGTGCCACCAGTGACCAGGGACAGGGGTGGAGTGGCTACACCTTC. The translation is CATSDQGQGWSGYTF.